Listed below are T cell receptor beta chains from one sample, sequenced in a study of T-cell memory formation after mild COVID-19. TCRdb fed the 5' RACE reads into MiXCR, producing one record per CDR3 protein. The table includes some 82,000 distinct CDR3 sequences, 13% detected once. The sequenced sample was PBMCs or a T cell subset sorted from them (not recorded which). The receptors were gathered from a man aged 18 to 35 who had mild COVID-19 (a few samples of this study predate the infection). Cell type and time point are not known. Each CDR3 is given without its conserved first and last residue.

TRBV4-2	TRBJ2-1	ASSQDSLLNEQF
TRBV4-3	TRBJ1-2	ASSQDWGRQGYT
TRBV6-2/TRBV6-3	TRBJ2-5	ASRQGYQETQY
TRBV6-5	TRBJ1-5	ASSPFGVSNQPQH
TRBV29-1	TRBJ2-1	SVESWGVEQF
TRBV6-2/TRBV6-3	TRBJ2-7	ASRNRGEEQY
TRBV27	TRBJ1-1	ASSFLRTTEAF
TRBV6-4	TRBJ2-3	ASSDGAGGQDTQY
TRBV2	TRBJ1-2	ASSDGDAYGYT
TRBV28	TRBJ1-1	ASSLTKNTEAF
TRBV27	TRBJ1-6	ASSLGGIPNSPLH
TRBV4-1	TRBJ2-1	ASSQAPPDSRTGNEQF
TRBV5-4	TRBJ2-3	ASSFGGANTQY
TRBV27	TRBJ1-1	ASSLSAGAETEAF
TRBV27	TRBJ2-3	ASSLRTSGGPDTQY
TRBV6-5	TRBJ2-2	ASTLQPTGELF
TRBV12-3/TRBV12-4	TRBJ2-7	ASIPRGSYEQY
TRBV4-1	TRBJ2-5	ASSHIPLPSRETQY
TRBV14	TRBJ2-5	ASSHRLANGETQY
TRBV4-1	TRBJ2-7	ASSQDVGQGFWEQY
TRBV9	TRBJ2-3	ASSVVGGSTDTQY
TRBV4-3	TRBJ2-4	ASSQDRVARAKNIQY